The following is a T cell receptor (beta chain) sequence with its context. Its target is not known. This entry comes from a study of T cells in localized non-small cell lung cancer. V gave up 0 bases and J gave up 14 bases, with 13 bases separating them. The germline CDR1 and CDR2 sequences are SGHDN and FVKESK. This CDR3 is 13 amino acids long. Study results and caveats: Owing to sequencing of a solitary tumor region, heterogeneity cannot be discounted. The appearance of a median roughly 56 of the top 100 tumor clones was seen in adjacent lung.

The assay was immunoSEQ multiplex PCR, and TCRdb's table has in-frame clones only and misses some. The sample has roughly 15,000 clones, about 85% seen once. The chain employs TRBV14 and TRBJ1-4; D is ambiguous. Sequencing was performed on peripheral blood, taken before any cancer treatment. The receptor was isolated from a female donor older than 55 with stage I squamous cell lung carcinoma. CDR3 region: CASSQDRRIGLFF. For the CDR3, the DNA is TGTGCCAGCAGCCAAGACCGCAGGATAGGGCTGTTTTTT. Complete variable domain (other parts from reference TRBV14 and TRBJ1-4): EAGVTQFPSHSVIEKGQTVTLRCDPISGHDNLYWYRRVMGKEIKFLLHFVKESKQDESGMPNNRFLAERTGGTYSTLKVQPAELEDSGVYFCASSQDRRIGLFFGSGTQLSVL.